Here is one TCR beta chain with its context. Germline CDR1 reads KGHSH; CDR2 reads LQKENI. This CDR3 region has 17 residues. Trimming took off 2 bases at V and 2 bases at J, with 19 bases between the two ends. The entry originates in a study of blood T cell repertoires in COVID-19. Here immunoSEQ multiplex PCR was the method, and the copy in TCRdb shows in-frame clones only, minus some. Here the sample spans about 320,000 clones, 90% being singletons. This chain links TRBV18 with TRBJ2-7; D may be TRBD2 (5 bases). This receptor was taken from a man aged 60-69 years who had recovered from COVID-19. The specimen sequenced was PBMCs or T cells enriched from blood (not recorded which). CDR3 residues: CASSPFFAGGNAYEQYF. CDR3 coding DNA: TGTGCCAGCTCACCATTCTTCGCGGGCGGAAACGCCTACGAGCAGTACTTC. Together with reference TRBV18 and TRBJ2-7, the CDR3 gives the full variable domain: NAGVMQNPRHLVRRRGQEARLRCSPMKGHSHVYWYRQLPEEGLKFMVYLQKENIIDESGMPKERFSAEFPKEGPSILRIQQVVRGDSAAYFCASSPFFAGGNAYEQYFGPGTRLTVT.